Detailed here is one TCR beta chain. The sample is drawn from a study of OX40 agonist ivuxolimab in advanced cancers. The table came from immunoSEQ multiplex PCR; TCRdb's copy has only in-frame clones and leaves some out. Counted here are about 79,000 clones, just over 85% occurring once; the ten biggest clones make up around 4.3%. The CDR3 sequence is 12 residues long. Trimming took 1 base from V and 4 from J, leaving 3 bases between them. CDR1 and CDR2 from the germline V gene are SGHAT and FQDESV (reference sequence). V usage is TRBV11-1 and J usage is TRBJ2-3; D is unclear. This sequence originates from an adult with an advanced solid tumor such as melanoma, head and neck, liver or kidney cancer. Source: CD4+ or CD8+ T cells sorted from blood, taken in a trial of the OX40 agonist ivuxolimab. The CDR3 is CASSLGADTQYF. DNA of the CDR3: TGTGCCAGCAGCTTAGGTGCAGATACGCAGTATTTT.